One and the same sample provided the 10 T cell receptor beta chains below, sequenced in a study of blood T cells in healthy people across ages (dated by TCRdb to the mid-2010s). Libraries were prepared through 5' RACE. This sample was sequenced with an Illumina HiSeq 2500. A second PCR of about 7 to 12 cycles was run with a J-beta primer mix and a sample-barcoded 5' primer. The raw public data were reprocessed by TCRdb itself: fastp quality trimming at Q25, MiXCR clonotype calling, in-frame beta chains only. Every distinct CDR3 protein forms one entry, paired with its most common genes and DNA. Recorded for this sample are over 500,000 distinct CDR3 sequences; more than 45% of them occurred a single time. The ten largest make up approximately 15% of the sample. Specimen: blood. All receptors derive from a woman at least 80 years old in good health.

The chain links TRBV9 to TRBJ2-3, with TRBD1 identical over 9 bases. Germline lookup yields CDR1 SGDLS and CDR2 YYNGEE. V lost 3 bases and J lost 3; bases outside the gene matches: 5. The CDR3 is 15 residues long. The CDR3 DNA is TGTGCCAGCAGCGGCCGGGACAGGGCTACAGATACGCAGTATTTT. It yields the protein CASSGRDRATDTQYF.

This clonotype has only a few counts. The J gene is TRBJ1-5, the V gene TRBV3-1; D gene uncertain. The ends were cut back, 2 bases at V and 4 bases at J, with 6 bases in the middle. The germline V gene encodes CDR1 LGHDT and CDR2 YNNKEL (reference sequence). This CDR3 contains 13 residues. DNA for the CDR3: TGTGCCAGCAGCCAAACGCTGAATCAGCCCCAGCATTTT. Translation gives CASSQTLNQPQHF.

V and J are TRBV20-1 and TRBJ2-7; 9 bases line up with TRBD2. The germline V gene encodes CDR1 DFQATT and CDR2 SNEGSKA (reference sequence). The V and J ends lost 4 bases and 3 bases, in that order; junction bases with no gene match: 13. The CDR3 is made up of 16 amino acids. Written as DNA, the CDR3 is TGCAGTGCTAACCTAAGGACTAGCGCTAACCTCTACGAGCAGTACTTC. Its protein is CSANLRTSANLYEQYF.

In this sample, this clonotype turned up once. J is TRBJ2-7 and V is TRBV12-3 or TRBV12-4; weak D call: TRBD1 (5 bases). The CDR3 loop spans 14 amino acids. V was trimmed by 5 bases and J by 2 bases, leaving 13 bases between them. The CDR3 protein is CASSPHRSPYEQYF. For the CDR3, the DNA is TGTGCCAGCAGTCCCCACAGGTCACCCTACGAGCAGTACTTC.

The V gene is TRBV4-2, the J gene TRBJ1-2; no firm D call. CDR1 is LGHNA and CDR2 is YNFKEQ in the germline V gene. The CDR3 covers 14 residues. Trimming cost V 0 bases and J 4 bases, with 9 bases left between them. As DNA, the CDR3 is TGTGCCAGCAGCCAAGATCTGGGCCTCTATGGCTACACCTTC. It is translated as CASSQDLGLYGYTF.

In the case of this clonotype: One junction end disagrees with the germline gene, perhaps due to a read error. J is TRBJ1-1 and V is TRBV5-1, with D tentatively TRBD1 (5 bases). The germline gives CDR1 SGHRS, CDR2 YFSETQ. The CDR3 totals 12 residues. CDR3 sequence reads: CASSPRGTKAFF. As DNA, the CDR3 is TGCGCCAGCAGCCCCCGGGGCACTAAAGCTTTCTTT.

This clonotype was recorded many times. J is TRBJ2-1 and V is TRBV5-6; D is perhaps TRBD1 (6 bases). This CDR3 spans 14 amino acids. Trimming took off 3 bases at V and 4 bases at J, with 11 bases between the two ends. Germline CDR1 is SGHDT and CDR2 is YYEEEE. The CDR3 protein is CASSSVDSYNEQFF. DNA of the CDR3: TGTGCCAGCAGCTCAGTGGACAGTTACAATGAGCAGTTCTTC.

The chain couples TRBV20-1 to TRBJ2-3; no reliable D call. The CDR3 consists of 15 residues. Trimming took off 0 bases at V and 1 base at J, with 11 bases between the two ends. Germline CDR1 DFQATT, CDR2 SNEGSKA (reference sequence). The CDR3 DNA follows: TGCAGTGCTAGAGATTTTAGTACTGGCACAGATACGCAGTATTTT. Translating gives CSARDFSTGTDTQYF.

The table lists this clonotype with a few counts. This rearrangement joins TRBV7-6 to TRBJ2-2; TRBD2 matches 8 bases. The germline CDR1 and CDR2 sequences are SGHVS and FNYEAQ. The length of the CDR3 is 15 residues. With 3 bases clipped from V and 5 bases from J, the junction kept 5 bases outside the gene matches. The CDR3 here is CASSLSGSGTGELFF. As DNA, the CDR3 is TGTGCCAGCAGCTTGAGCGGGAGCGGGACCGGGGAGCTGTTTTTT.

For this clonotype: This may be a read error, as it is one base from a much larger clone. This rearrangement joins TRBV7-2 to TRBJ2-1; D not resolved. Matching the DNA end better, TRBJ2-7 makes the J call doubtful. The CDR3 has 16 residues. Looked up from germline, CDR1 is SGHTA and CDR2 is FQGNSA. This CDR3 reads CASSLAPPSAYNEQYF. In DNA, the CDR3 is TGTGCCAGCAGCTTAGCCCCGCCTTCCGCCTACAATGAGCAGTACTTC.